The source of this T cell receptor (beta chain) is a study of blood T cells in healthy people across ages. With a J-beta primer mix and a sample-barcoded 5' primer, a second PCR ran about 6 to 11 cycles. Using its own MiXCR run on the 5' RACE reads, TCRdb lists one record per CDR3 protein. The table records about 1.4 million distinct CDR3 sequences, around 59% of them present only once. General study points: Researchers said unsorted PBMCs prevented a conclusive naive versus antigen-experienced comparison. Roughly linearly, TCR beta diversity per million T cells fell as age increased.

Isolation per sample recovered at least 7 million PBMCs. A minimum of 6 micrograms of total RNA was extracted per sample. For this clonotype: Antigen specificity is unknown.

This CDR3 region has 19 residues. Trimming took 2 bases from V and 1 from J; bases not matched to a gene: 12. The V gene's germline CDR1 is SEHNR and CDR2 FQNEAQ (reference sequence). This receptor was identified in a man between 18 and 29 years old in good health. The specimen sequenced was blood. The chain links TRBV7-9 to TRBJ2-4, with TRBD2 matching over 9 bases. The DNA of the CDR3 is TGTGCCAGCAGCTTAAGAGATAGCGGGGGACTTCTGGCCAAAAACATTCAGTACTTC. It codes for CASSLRDSGGLLAKNIQYF. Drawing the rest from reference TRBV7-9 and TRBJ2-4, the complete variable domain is DTGVSQNPRHKITKRGQNVTFRCDPISEHNRLYWYRQTLGQGPEFLTYFQNEAQLEKSRLLSDRFSAERPKGSFSTLEIQRTEQGDSAMYLCASSLRDSGGLLAKNIQYFGAGTRLSVL.